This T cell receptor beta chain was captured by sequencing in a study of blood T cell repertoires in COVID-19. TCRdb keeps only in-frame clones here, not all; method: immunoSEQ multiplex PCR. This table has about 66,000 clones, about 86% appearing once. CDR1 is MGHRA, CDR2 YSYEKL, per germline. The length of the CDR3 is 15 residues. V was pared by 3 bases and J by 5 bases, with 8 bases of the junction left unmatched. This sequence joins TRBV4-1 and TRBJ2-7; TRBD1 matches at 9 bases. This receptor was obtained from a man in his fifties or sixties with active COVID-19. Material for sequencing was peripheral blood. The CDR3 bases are TGCGCCAGCAGCCAGCCCGGGACAGGGACGAACGAGCAGTACTTC. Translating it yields CASSQPGTGTNEQYF.